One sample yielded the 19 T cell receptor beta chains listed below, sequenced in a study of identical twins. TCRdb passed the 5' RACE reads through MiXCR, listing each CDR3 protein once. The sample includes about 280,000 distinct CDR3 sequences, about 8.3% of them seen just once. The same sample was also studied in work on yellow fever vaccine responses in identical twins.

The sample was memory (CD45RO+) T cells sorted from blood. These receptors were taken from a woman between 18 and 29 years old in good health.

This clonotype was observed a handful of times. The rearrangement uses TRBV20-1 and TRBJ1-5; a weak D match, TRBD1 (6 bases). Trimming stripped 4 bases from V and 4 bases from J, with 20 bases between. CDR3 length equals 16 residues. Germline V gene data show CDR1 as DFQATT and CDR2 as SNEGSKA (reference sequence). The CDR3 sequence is CSAIEDRFRGNQPQHF. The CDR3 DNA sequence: TGCAGTGCTATCGAGGACAGATTTCGAGGTAATCAGCCCCAGCATTTT.

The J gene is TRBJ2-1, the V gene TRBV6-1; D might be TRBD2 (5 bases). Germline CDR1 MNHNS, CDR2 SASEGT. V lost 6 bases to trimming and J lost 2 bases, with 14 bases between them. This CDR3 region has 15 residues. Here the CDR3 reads CASRGGPNPYNEQFF. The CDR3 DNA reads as TGTGCCAGCAGAGGAGGACCGAACCCCTACAATGAGCAGTTCTTC.

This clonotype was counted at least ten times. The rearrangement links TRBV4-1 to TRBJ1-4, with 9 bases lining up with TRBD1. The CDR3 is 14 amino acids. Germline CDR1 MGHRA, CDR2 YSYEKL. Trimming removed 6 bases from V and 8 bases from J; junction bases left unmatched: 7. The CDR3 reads CASSRTGGEEKLFF. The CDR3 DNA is TGCGCCAGCAGTCGCACAGGGGGCGAAGAAAAACTGTTTTTT.

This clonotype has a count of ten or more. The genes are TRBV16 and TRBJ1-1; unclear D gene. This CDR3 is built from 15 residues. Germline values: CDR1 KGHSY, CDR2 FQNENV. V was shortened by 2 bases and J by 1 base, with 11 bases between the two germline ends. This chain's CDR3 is CASSQNRRGNTEAFF. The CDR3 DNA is TGTGCCAGCAGCCAAAACCGGCGGGGGAACACTGAAGCTTTCTTT.

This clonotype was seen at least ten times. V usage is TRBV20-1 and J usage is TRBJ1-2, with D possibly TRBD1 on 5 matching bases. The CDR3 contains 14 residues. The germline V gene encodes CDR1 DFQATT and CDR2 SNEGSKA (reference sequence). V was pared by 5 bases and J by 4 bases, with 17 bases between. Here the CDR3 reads CSAELPGLIYGYTF. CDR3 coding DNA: TGCAGTGCTGAACTTCCGGGACTGATCTATGGCTACACCTTC.

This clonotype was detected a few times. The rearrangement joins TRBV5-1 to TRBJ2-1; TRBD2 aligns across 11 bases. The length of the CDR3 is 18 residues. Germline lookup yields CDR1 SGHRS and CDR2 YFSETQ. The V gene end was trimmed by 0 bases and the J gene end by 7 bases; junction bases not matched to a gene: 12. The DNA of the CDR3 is TGCGCCAGCAGCTTGGGGGACCTCCTAGCGGGAGGAGGGAATGAGCAGTTCTTC. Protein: CASSLGDLLAGGGNEQFF.

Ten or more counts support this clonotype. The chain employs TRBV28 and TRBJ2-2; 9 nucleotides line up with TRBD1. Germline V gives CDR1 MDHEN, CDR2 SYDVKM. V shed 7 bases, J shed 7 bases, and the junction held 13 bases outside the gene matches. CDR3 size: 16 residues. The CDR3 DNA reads TGTGCCAGCATACATCCCGGGACAGGGTTAAACGGGGAGCTGTTTTTT. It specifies CASIHPGTGLNGELFF.

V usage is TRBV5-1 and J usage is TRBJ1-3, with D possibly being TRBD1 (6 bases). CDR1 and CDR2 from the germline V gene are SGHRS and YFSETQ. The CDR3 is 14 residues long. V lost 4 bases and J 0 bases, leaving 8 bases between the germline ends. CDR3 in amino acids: CASSGGSSGNTIYF. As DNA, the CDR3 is TGCGCCAGCAGCGGGGGCAGCTCTGGAAACACCATATATTTT.

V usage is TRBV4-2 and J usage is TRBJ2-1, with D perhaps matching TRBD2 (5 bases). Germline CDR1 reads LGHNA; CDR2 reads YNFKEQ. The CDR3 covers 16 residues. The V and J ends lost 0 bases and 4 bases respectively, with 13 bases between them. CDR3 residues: CASSQDEGQTYNEQFF. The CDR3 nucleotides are TGTGCCAGCAGCCAAGATGAGGGCCAGACTTACAATGAGCAGTTCTTC.

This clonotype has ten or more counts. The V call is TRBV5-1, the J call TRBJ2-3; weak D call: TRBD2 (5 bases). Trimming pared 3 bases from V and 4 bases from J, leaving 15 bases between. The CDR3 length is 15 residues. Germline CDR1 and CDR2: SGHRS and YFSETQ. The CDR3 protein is CASSSATTHADTQYF. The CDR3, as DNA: TGCGCCAGCAGCTCAGCGACTACCCATGCAGATACGCAGTATTTT.

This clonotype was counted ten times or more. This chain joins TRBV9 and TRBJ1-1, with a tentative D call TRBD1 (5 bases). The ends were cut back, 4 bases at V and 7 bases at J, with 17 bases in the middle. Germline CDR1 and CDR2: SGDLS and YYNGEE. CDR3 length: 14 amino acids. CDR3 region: CASSSGTAVGEAFF. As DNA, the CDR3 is TGTGCCAGCAGCTCAGGGACCGCTGTGGGTGAAGCTTTCTTT.

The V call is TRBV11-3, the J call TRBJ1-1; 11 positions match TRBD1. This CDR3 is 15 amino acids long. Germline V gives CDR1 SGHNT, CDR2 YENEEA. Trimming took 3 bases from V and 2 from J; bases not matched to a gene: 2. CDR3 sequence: CASSFGTGGNTEAFF. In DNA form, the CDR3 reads TGTGCCAGCAGCTTCGGGACAGGGGGAAACACTGAAGCTTTCTTT.

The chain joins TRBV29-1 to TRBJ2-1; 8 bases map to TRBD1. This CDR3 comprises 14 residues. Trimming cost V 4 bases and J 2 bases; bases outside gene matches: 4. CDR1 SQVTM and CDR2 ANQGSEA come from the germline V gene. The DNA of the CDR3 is TGCAGCGTTGGGGACAGGACAACCTACAATGAGCAGTTCTTC. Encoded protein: CSVGDRTTYNEQFF.

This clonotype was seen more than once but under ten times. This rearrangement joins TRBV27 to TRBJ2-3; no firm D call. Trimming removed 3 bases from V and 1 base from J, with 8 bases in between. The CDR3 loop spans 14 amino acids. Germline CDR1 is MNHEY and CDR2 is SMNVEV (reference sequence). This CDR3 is CASSLYCCTDTQYF. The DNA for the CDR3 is TGTGCCAGCAGTTTGTACTGTTGCACAGATACGCAGTATTTT.

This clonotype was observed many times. The CDR3 here is CASSTITGELFF. CDR3 DNA sequence: TGTGCCAGCAGCACCATAACCGGGGAGCTGTTTTTT. This rearrangement joins TRBV7-2 to TRBJ2-2; D remains ambiguous. The V end lost 5 bases, the J end lost 5 bases, and 6 bases lay between the germline ends. This CDR3 contains 12 residues. CDR1 is SGHTA and CDR2 is FQGNSA in the germline V gene.

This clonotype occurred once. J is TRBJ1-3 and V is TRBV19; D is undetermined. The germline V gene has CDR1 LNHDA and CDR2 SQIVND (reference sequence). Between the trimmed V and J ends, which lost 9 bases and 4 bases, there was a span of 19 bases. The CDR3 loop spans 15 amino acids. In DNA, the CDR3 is TGTGCCAGCAAATCCCCAGTGGCGGGCGGAAACACCATATATTTT. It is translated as CASKSPVAGGNTIYF.

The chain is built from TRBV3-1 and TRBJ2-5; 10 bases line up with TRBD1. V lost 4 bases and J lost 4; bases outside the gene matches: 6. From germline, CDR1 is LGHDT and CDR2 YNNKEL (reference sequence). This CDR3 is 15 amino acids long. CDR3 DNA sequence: TGTGCCAGCAGCCGACCGGGACAGGGGACAGAGACCCAGTACTTC. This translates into CASSRPGQGTETQYF.

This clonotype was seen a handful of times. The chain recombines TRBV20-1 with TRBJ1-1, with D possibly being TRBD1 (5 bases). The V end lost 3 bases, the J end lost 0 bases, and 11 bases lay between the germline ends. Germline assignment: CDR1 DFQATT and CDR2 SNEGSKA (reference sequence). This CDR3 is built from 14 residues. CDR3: CSASPLGVNTEAFF. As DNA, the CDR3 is TGCAGTGCTAGTCCCCTAGGGGTGAACACTGAAGCTTTCTTT.

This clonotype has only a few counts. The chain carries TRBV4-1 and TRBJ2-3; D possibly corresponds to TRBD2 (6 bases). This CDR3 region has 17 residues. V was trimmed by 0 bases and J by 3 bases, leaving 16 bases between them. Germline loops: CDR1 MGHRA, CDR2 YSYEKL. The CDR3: CASSQEYGGAITDTQYF. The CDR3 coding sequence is TGCGCCAGCAGCCAAGAGTACGGAGGGGCGATAACAGATACGCAGTATTTT.